A single sample is the source of the 29 T cell receptor beta chains below, sequenced in a study of blood T cells in healthy people across ages. A J-beta primer mix and a sample-barcoded 5' primer were used in a second PCR of roughly 6 to 12 cycles. TCRdb processed the 5' RACE reads anew with MiXCR; each CDR3 protein has one entry. The data contain roughly 1,700,000 distinct CDR3 sequences, over 25% of them singletons. The sample comprised blood. These receptors were collected from a woman aged 30 to 39 in good health.

This clonotype was observed a handful of times. The chain joins TRBV3-1 to TRBJ1-1; D not certain. This CDR3 contains 14 residues. The V gene's germline CDR1 is LGHDT and CDR2 YNNKEL (reference sequence). V gave up 0 bases and J gave up 7 bases, with 12 bases separating them. The CDR3 DNA reads TGTGCCAGCAGCCAAGAAGCCGGGTCGGGTGAAGCTTTCTTT. Its translation: CASSQEAGSGEAFF.

CDR3 residues: CASSYSWPGGRAYEQYF. In nucleotides, the CDR3 is TGTGCCAGCAGTTACTCGTGGCCCGGCGGGAGGGCCTACGAGCAGTACTTC. V gene TRBV6-5 combines with J gene TRBJ2-7; 9 bases are shared with TRBD2. V gave up 0 bases and J gave up 2 bases; unmatched junction bases: 8. Germline assignment: CDR1 MNHEY and CDR2 SVGAGI. This CDR3 is 17 amino acids long.

The table lists this clonotype with a few counts. CDR3 nucleotides: TGTGCCAGCAGCTTAGGTGGGACCCACCAAGAGACCCAGTACTTC. This encodes CASSLGGTHQETQYF. The chain combines TRBV7-9 with TRBJ2-5; tentatively, D is TRBD1 or TRBD2 (5 bases each). Trimming took off 1 base at V and 0 bases at J, with 9 bases between the two ends. CDR1 SEHNR and CDR2 FQNEAQ come from the germline V gene (reference sequence). The CDR3 consists of 15 residues.

This clonotype was recorded many times. The rearrangement links TRBV10-3 to TRBJ2-7, with TRBD1 identical over 10 bases. Trimming at V came to 4 bases and at J to 5 bases, leaving 5 bases not matched to a gene. CDR3 length: 14 amino acids. Per germline, CDR1 ENHRY and CDR2 SYGVKD. The CDR3 sequence: CAISVDRGMDEQYF. CDR3 DNA: TGTGCCATCAGTGTGGACAGGGGGATGGACGAGCAGTACTTC.

This clonotype was seen a few times. The chain recombines TRBV4-3 with TRBJ1-2; no firm D call. Trimming stripped 1 base from V and 5 bases from J, with 11 bases between. From germline, CDR1 is LGHNA and CDR2 YSLEER. The CDR3 sequence is 14 residues long. The CDR3 sequence is CASSQAGGLYGYTF. CDR3 sequence (DNA): TGCGCCAGCAGCCAAGCAGGAGGGCTGTATGGCTACACCTTC.

The CDR3 reads CASRASGVSNQPQHF. CDR3 in DNA: TGTGCCAGCAGAGCCTCAGGAGTTAGCAATCAGCCCCAGCATTTT. The chain carries TRBV28 and TRBJ1-5; D is ambiguous. Per germline, CDR1 MDHEN and CDR2 SYDVKM. Trimming took 6 bases from V and 0 from J, leaving 12 bases between them. The CDR3 has 15 residues.

This clonotype was found many times. V usage is TRBV28 and J usage is TRBJ2-7, with 7 nucleotides matching TRBD2. This CDR3 has 15 residues. The ends lost 1 base at V and 4 bases at J; junction bases unmatched: 7. Germline V gene data show CDR1 as MDHEN and CDR2 as SYDVKM. The CDR3 is CASSLSGGGKYEQYF. The CDR3 region has the DNA TGTGCCAGCAGTTTATCGGGAGGTGGAAAATACGAGCAGTACTTC. Together with reference TRBV28 and TRBJ2-7, the CDR3 gives the full variable domain: DVKVTQSSRYLVKRTGEKVFLECVQDMDHENMFWYRQDPGLGLRLIYFSYDVKMKEKGDIPEGYSVSREKKERFSLILESASTNQTSMYLCASSLSGGGKYEQYFGPGTRLTVT.

The gene calls are TRBV10-3 and TRBJ2-5; D perhaps matches TRBD2 (5 bases). Trimming shortened V by 7 bases and J by 4 bases, and 13 bases separated the two germline ends. The CDR3 covers 13 residues. Looked up from germline, CDR1 is ENHRY and CDR2 is SYGVKD. The CDR3 sequence: CAIMGTGSETQYF. CDR3 bases: TGTGCCATCATGGGAACGGGGTCAGAGACCCAGTACTTC.

This clonotype appeared many times. The genes are TRBV7-2 and TRBJ2-5; 8 bases align to TRBD1. This CDR3 region has 15 residues. Germline trimming cut 4 bases from V and 5 bases from J; bases unmatched to any gene: 9. Germline CDR1 SGHTA, CDR2 FQGNSA. The CDR3 coding sequence is TGTGCCAGCAGCTCCGACGGACAGGGCTGGGAGACCCAGTACTTC. Translating gives CASSSDGQGWETQYF.

This clonotype occurred a few times. The rearrangement joins TRBV5-1 to TRBJ2-3, with 11 positions matching TRBD2. With 0 bases clipped from V and 6 bases from J, the junction kept 6 bases outside the gene matches. The germline V gene has CDR1 SGHRS and CDR2 YFSETQ. This CDR3 has 16 residues. CDR3: CASSLELAGVYDTQYF. The CDR3 DNA reads TGCGCCAGCAGCTTGGAACTAGCGGGAGTATATGATACGCAGTATTTT.

This clonotype was detected many times. This chain's CDR3 is CSAVTDENIQYF. The CDR3 region has the DNA TGCAGTGCTGTGACAGATGAAAACATTCAGTACTTC. This chain links TRBV20-1 with TRBJ2-4; D possibly corresponds to TRBD1 (5 bases). Between the trimmed V and J ends, which lost 5 bases and 5 bases, there was a span of 10 bases. Germline values: CDR1 DFQATT, CDR2 SNEGSKA (reference sequence). CDR3 size: 12 residues.

The rearrangement joins TRBV10-1 to TRBJ2-7, with D possibly TRBD2 on 6 matching bases. Germline CDR1 is WNHNN and CDR2 is SYGVQD (reference sequence). CDR3 length: 12 residues. The V end lost 11 bases, the J end lost 8 bases, and 19 bases lay between the germline ends. CDR3 nucleotides: TGCGCCGGCGGGGACCAAAATACGAAGCAGTACTTC. Amino acid sequence: CAGGDQNTKQYF.

The chain is built from TRBV20-1 and TRBJ2-7; 8 bases line up with TRBD1. The CDR3 length is 15 residues. From germline, CDR1 is DFQATT and CDR2 SNEGSKA (reference sequence). After removal of 4 bases from V and 0 bases from J, the junction contained 8 bases not matched to a gene. CDR3 amino acids: CSATYPGQGSYEQYF. For the CDR3, the DNA is TGCAGTGCTACCTATCCAGGACAGGGCTCCTACGAGCAGTACTTC.

The chain couples TRBV2 to TRBJ2-7; a weak D match, TRBD2 (6 bases). V lost 2 bases, J lost 0 bases, and 11 bases lay in between. The CDR3 has 15 residues. Germline CDR1 and CDR2: SNHLY and FYNNEI. The DNA for the CDR3 is TGTGCCAGCAGTGAAACCGGGGGAAGCTCCTACGAGCAGTACTTC. This gives the protein CASSETGGSSYEQYF. The variable domain in full, completed from reference TRBV2 and TRBJ2-7, reads EPEVTQTPSHQVTQMGQEVILRCVPISNHLYFYWYRQILGQKVEFLVSFYNNEISEKSEIFDDQFSVERPDGSNFTLKIRSTKLEDSAMYFCASSETGGSSYEQYFGPGTRLTVT.

The J gene is TRBJ2-3, the V gene TRBV3-1; D might be TRBD2 (5 bases). The germline V and J ends were trimmed by 4 bases and 7 bases, with 30 bases remaining between them. The CDR3 runs 19 residues. Per germline, CDR1 LGHDT and CDR2 YNNKEL (reference sequence). The CDR3 DNA reads as TGTGCCAGCAGCCCTGGACTGGACCGGGATGGTGGCTTGAGATATACGCAGTATTTT. Protein sequence: CASSPGLDRDGGLRYTQYF.

This clonotype appeared a few times. The V gene is TRBV6-5, the J gene TRBJ2-4; tentatively, D is TRBD1 (6 bases). TRBJ2-7 matches the DNA end more closely, so the J call is doubtful. This CDR3 is 12 amino acids long. Germline V gene sequence: CDR1 MNHEY, CDR2 SVGAGI. In DNA, the CDR3 is TGTGCCAGCACCAACGAAGGGGGCGAGCAGTACTTC. Protein product: CASTNEGGEQYF.

The chain combines TRBV5-1 with TRBJ1-3, with 8 positions matching TRBD1. Losses at the gene ends were 4 bases for V and 0 bases for J; bases not matched to a gene: 12. The CDR3 length is 18 residues. The germline V gene has CDR1 SGHRS and CDR2 YFSETQ. CDR3 loop: CASSDPGTGAHSGNTIYF. The CDR3 bases are TGCGCCAGCAGCGATCCCGGGACAGGAGCTCACTCTGGAAACACCATATATTTT.

Here the CDR3 DNA reads TGTGCCATCAGTGAGGGCACCGTTCTCTATAATTCACCCCTCCACTTT. Amino acid sequence: CAISEGTVLYNSPLHF. The chain recombines TRBV10-3 with TRBJ1-6; D is ambiguous. Germline V gene data show CDR1 as ENHRY and CDR2 as SYGVKD. V lost 2 bases and J 3 bases, leaving 11 bases between the germline ends. The CDR3 runs 16 residues.

V usage is TRBV20-1 and J usage is TRBJ2-7; D might be TRBD2 (6 bases). Trimming pared 0 bases from V and 7 bases from J, leaving 22 bases between. The germline V gene has CDR1 DFQATT and CDR2 SNEGSKA (reference sequence). CDR3 length equals 16 residues. The CDR3 region is CSARDLGAGLNNEQYF. Here the CDR3 DNA reads TGCAGTGCTAGAGATCTTGGGGCGGGGCTAAACAATGAGCAGTACTTC.

In its sample, this clonotype was seen a few times. The gene calls are TRBV19 and TRBJ2-1; TRBD1 agrees at 8 bases. The CDR3 consists of 15 residues. V trimming: 7 bases; J trimming: 8 bases; junction bases outside the gene matches: 13. Per the germline V gene, CDR1 is LNHDA and CDR2 is SQIVND (reference sequence). In nucleotides, the CDR3 is TGTGCCAGTACCTTCACCGGGACAGGAAAGGATGAGCAGTTCTTC. Residues: CASTFTGTGKDEQFF.

The chain employs TRBV3-1 and TRBJ2-1; the D gene could be TRBD1 or TRBD2 (5 bases each). CDR1 is LGHDT, CDR2 YNNKEL, per germline (reference sequence). The length of the CDR3 is 14 residues. V lost 2 bases, J lost 9 bases, and 14 bases lay in between. The CDR3 DNA follows: TGTGCCAGCAGCCAACGGGACCTGCGCGTTGAGCAGTTCTTC. Translation gives CASSQRDLRVEQFF.

This clonotype has at least ten counts. The CDR3 spells CASEDLEVETQYF. CDR3 sequence (DNA): TGTGCCAGTGAGGACTTGGAGGTGGAGACCCAGTACTTC. J is TRBJ2-5 and V is TRBV2, with D possibly TRBD2 on 5 matching bases. The germline V gene encodes CDR1 SNHLY and CDR2 FYNNEI. V was pared by 9 bases and J by 5 bases, with 16 bases between. There are 13 residues in the CDR3.

The table lists this clonotype with a few counts. The chain has TRBV14 and TRBJ2-1, with TRBD2 matching 11 bases. CDR3 length: 15 residues. Germline trimming cut 4 bases from V and 8 bases from J; bases unmatched to any gene: 7. Per germline, CDR1 SGHDN and CDR2 FVKESK. DNA of the CDR3: TGTGCCAGCAGCCCTCTCGGGACTAGCGGATATGAGCAGTTCTTC. Translation: CASSPLGTSGYEQFF.

This clonotype was found a few times. This chain connects TRBV7-9 to TRBJ1-1; unclear D gene. CDR3 size: 15 residues. Trimming cost V 5 bases and J 4 bases, with 17 bases left between them. The germline gives CDR1 SEHNR, CDR2 FQNEAQ (reference sequence). In nucleotides, the CDR3 is TGTGCCAGCAGCCTTCTGGGCTTCGTGAGCACTGAAGCTTTCTTT. This sequence encodes CASSLLGFVSTEAFF. Complete variable domain (other parts from reference TRBV7-9 and TRBJ1-1): DTGVSQNPRHKITKRGQNVTFRCDPISEHNRLYWYRQTLGQGPEFLTYFQNEAQLEKSRLLSDRFSAERPKGSFSTLEIQRTEQGDSAMYLCASSLLGFVSTEAFFGQGTRLTVV.

This clonotype came up a few times. CDR3 in DNA: TGTGCCAGCAGCTTATGGGACAGTGGGGGGGGCAATGAGCAGTTCTTC. Its translation is CASSLWDSGGGNEQFF. The rearrangement links TRBV7-9 to TRBJ2-1; either TRBD1 or TRBD2 may fit D (7 bases each). Germline V lookup: CDR1 SEHNR, CDR2 FQNEAQ (reference sequence). V lost 2 bases to trimming and J lost 6 bases, with 17 bases between them. The CDR3 runs to 16 residues.

The chain combines TRBV30 with TRBJ1-1; perhaps TRBD1 as D (5 bases). The germline V and J ends were trimmed by 4 bases and 0 bases, with 12 bases remaining between them. The CDR3 loop spans 14 amino acids. Germline values: CDR1 GTSNPN, CDR2 SVGIG (reference sequence). The chain's CDR3 is CAWTYGHLNTEAFF. The CDR3 DNA is TGTGCCTGGACGTACGGACACTTGAACACTGAAGCTTTCTTT.

This clonotype has just a few counts. V is TRBV9 and J is TRBJ1-6; D is possibly TRBD1 (5 bases). V was cut by 1 base and J by 5 bases, with 13 bases left in between. The CDR3 runs to 16 residues. Germline values: CDR1 SGDLS, CDR2 YYNGEE. The CDR3 DNA reads as TGTGCCAGCAGCGTAACTCCAGGGTTCAATAATTCACCCCTCCACTTT. It yields the protein CASSVTPGFNNSPLHF.

The chain links TRBV9 to TRBJ2-1, with D possibly TRBD2 on 5 matching bases. V dropped 2 bases and J dropped 6 bases, with 18 bases sitting between them. The germline gives CDR1 SGDLS, CDR2 YYNGEE. The CDR3 loop spans 16 amino acids. The DNA of the CDR3 is TGTGCCAGCAGCGTGAGGACCCCGGGCGCGGGCAATGAGCAGTTCTTC. Translating gives CASSVRTPGAGNEQFF.

This clonotype is a singleton in its sample. The rearrangement joins TRBV11-2 to TRBJ2-3; 9 nucleotides agree with TRBD2. Germline CDR1 reads SGHAT; CDR2 reads FQNNGV. After removal of 6 bases from V and 2 bases from J, the junction contained 6 bases not matched to a gene. There are 15 residues in the CDR3. CDR3 nucleotide sequence: TGTGCCAGCAGTCGGGGACTAGCTGTCACAGATACGCAGTATTTT. It encodes CASSRGLAVTDTQYF.